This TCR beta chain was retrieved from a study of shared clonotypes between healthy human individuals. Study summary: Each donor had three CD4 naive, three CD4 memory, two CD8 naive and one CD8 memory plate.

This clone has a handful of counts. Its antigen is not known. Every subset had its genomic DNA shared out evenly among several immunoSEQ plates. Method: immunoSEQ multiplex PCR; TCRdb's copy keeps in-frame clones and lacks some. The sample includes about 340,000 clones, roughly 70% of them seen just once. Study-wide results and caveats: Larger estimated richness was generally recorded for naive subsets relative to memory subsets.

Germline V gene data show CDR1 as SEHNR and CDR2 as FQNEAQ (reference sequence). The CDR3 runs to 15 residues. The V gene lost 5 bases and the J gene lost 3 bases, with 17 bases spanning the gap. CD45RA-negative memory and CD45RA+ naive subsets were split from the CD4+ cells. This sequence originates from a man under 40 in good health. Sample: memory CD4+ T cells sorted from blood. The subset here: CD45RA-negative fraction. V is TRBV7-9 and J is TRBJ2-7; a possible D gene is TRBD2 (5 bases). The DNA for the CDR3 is TGTGCCAGCAGCCTTGCGGGCCCCGAGGGCTACGAGCAGTACTTC. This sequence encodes CASSLAGPEGYEQYF.